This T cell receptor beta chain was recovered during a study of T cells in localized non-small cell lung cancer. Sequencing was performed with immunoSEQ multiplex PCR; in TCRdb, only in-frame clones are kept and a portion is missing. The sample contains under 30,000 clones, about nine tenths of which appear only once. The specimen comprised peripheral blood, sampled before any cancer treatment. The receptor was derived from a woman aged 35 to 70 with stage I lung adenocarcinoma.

The CDR3 loop reads CASSSGTYNYGYTF. CDR3 DNA sequence: TGTGCCAGCAGCTCCGGGACTTATAACTATGGCTACACCTTC. The V and J genes are TRBV5-4 and TRBJ1-2; TRBD1 is a possible D gene (5 bases). The CDR3 spans 14 residues. Trimming removed 3 bases at V and 1 base at J, with 10 bases between. From germline, CDR1 is SGHNT and CDR2 YYREEE (reference sequence). Complete variable domain (other parts from reference TRBV5-4 and TRBJ1-2): ETGVTQSPTHLIKTRGQQVTLRCSSQSGHNTVSWYQQALGQGPQFIFQYYREEENGRGNFPPRFSGLQFPNYSSELNVNALELDDSALYLCASSSGTYNYGYTFGSGTRLTVV.